The next 24 T cell receptor beta chains were all read from a single sample in a study of cytomegalovirus exposure and HLA in healthy donors. With 60 Vbeta and 13 Jbeta primers, the PCR was carried out. Only in-frame clones appear in the TCRdb table, and some are missing; sequencing was by immunoSEQ multiplex PCR. This sample has tens of thousands of clones; around 74% occur once, and the top ten carry about 5.5%. Sequencing was carried out using PBMCs. All receptors come from a male donor in good health and CMV-seropositive.

V usage is TRBV4-2 and J usage is TRBJ2-5; the match to TRBD2 covers 9 bases. V lost 4 bases, J lost 2 bases, and 8 bases stayed unmatched. The CDR3 spans 16 residues. The germline V gene encodes CDR1 LGHNA and CDR2 YNFKEQ. This CDR3 reads CASSPGAGGLQETQYF. The DNA of the CDR3 is TGTGCCAGCAGCCCCGGAGCGGGGGGACTACAAGAGACCCAGTACTTC.

This rearrangement joins TRBV5-6 to TRBJ2-7; TRBD2 might be the D (5 bases). Germline lookup yields CDR1 SGHDT and CDR2 YYEEEE. V lost 3 bases and J 1 base, leaving 20 bases between the germline ends. The CDR3 totals 17 residues. CDR3 coding DNA: TGTGCCAGCAGCTGGGCAACATATTCGGACTCTTCCTACGAGCAGTACTTC. It yields the protein CASSWATYSDSSYEQYF.

This rearrangement joins TRBV27 to TRBJ2-7, with TRBD1 identical over 9 bases. The CDR3 covers 14 residues. In germline, CDR1 is MNHEY, CDR2 SMNVEV (reference sequence). With 4 bases clipped from V and 4 bases from J, the junction kept 5 bases outside the gene matches. The DNA of the CDR3 is TGTGCCAGCAGTTCATGGACAGGGGATTACGAGCAGTACTTC. It encodes CASSSWTGDYEQYF.

Points on this clone: The CDR3 ends on some other residue instead of the conserved phenylalanine or tryptophan, so this is likely a read error. The chain couples TRBV7-9 to TRBJ2-7; maybe TRBD2 (6 bases). The germline V and J ends were trimmed by 1 base and 2 bases, with 12 bases remaining between them. In germline, CDR1 is SEHNR, CDR2 FQNEAQ (reference sequence). CDR3 length: 15 residues. As DNA, the CDR3 is TGTGCCAGCAGCTTAGTTTTCGGGGGTACCTACGAGCAGTACCTC. Residues: CASSLVFGGTYEQYL.

The chain uses TRBV6-1 and TRBJ2-2; TRBD1 is a possible D gene (5 bases). This CDR3 has 12 residues. Trimming removed 6 bases from V and 5 bases from J, with 7 bases in between. Looked up from germline, CDR1 is MNHNS and CDR2 is SASEGT. In DNA form, the CDR3 reads TGTGCCAGCAGAGCAGGGACCGGGGAGCTGTTTTTT. Translating gives CASRAGTGELFF.

This clone turned up a few times. This chain uses TRBV10-3 with TRBJ1-1; no clear D gene. The CDR3 covers 16 residues. Germline V gives CDR1 ENHRY, CDR2 SYGVKD. The V gene lost 11 bases and the J gene lost 0 bases, with 22 bases spanning the gap. CDR3 nucleotide sequence: TGTGCCCCCTTCGGTTATCAGACGGCGGTGAACACTGAAGCTTTCTTT. As protein: CAPFGYQTAVNTEAFF.

This clone appeared once. The chain carries TRBV18 and TRBJ1-6; TRBD1 aligns across 8 bases. This CDR3 spans 15 amino acids. V was clipped by 3 bases and J by 6 bases; unmatched bases: 4. CDR1 is KGHSH and CDR2 is LQKENI in the germline V gene. CDR3 region: CASSPLQGGNSPLHF. The CDR3 coding sequence is TGTGCCAGCTCACCCTTACAGGGGGGTAATTCACCCCTCCACTTT.

This clone has a handful of counts. The V and J genes are TRBV7-3 and TRBJ2-7; 7 nucleotides match TRBD1. The germline gives CDR1 SGHTA, CDR2 FQGTGA. CDR3 length: 15 residues. The ends lost 0 bases at V and 4 bases at J; junction bases unmatched: 6. The CDR3 reads CASSLTPGQPYEQYF. The CDR3, as DNA: TGTGCCAGCAGCTTAACCCCGGGACAGCCTTACGAGCAGTACTTC.

The genes are TRBV18 and TRBJ2-1, with D perhaps matching TRBD1 (5 bases). Per germline, CDR1 KGHSH and CDR2 LQKENI. Trimming removed 6 bases at V and 5 bases at J, with 20 bases between. The CDR3 runs 16 residues. The CDR3 nucleotides read TGTGCCAGCTCCCCTGCCCTTGGGGCCCTTGACAATGAGCAGTTCTTC. This encodes CASSPALGALDNEQFF.

This chain uses TRBV5-5 with TRBJ2-3, with D possibly TRBD1 on 7 matching bases. CDR3 size: 16 residues. The germline V gene has CDR1 SGHKS and CDR2 YYEKEE (reference sequence). V was shortened by 3 bases and J by 2 bases, with 16 bases between the two germline ends. The chain's CDR3 is CASSYRRGQNTDTQYF. CDR3 coding DNA: TGTGCCAGCAGCTACCGGAGGGGACAGAACACAGATACGCAGTATTTT.

This clone was seen a handful of times. This chain joins TRBV18 and TRBJ2-5, with 10 bases aligning to TRBD1. Trimming cost V 3 bases and J 4 bases; bases outside gene matches: 8. The V gene's germline CDR1 is KGHSH and CDR2 LQKENI. This CDR3 comprises 16 residues. The CDR3 region is CASSPPDRGLIETQYF. The CDR3 DNA reads TGTGCCAGCTCACCTCCGGACAGGGGGTTAATAGAGACCCAGTACTTC.

The chain recombines TRBV5-1 with TRBJ1-2; possible D gene TRBD1, 5 bases. Deletions cut 4 bases from V and 4 bases from J, with 17 bases between. This CDR3 contains 15 residues. Germline loops: CDR1 SGHRS, CDR2 YFSETQ. The CDR3 reads CASSPDSMGSYGYTF. In DNA form, the CDR3 reads TGCGCCAGCAGCCCCGACAGTATGGGTAGCTATGGCTACACCTTC.

This chain links TRBV7-8 with TRBJ2-5, with TRBD2 matching 8 bases. CDR1 is SGHVS, CDR2 FQNEAQ, per germline. V gave up 5 bases and J gave up 9 bases; unmatched junction bases: 29. This CDR3 is 20 amino acids long. CDR3 in amino acids: CASSHFLLGGGSGKKGSQYF. CDR3 DNA sequence: TGTGCCAGCAGCCACTTCCTCCTGGGCGGGGGGTCGGGTAAAAAAGGATCCCAGTACTTC.

This clone showed up just once. The chain couples TRBV4-1 to TRBJ1-2, with a possible D match to TRBD1 (5 bases). The length of the CDR3 is 14 residues. Trimming removed 5 bases from V and 3 bases from J, with 13 bases in between. Germline V gene sequence: CDR1 MGHRA, CDR2 YSYEKL. The CDR3 spells CASSFGGGDYGYTF. The CDR3 DNA is TGCGCCAGCAGCTTCGGCGGGGGGGACTATGGCTACACCTTC.

The table lists this clone with a few counts. The chain combines TRBV11-2 with TRBJ1-1; no definite D call. V was trimmed by 3 bases and J by 3 bases, leaving 14 bases between them. Germline CDR1 SGHAT, CDR2 FQNNGV. The CDR3 loop spans 15 amino acids. The CDR3 region is CASSFEQNVDTEAFF. The CDR3, as DNA: TGTGCCAGCAGCTTCGAACAGAACGTCGACACTGAAGCTTTCTTT.

The count of this clone is one. The CDR3 is CASRRTGGVFIYGYTF. The CDR3, as DNA: TGTGCCAGCAGGCGGACAGGGGGTGTCTTCATCTATGGCTACACCTTC. V usage is TRBV2 and J usage is TRBJ1-2; 10 bases align to TRBD1. The J segment lost 4 bases and the V segment lost 6 bases, leaving 11 bases of the junction unmatched. The CDR3 runs 16 residues. CDR1 and CDR2 (germline): SNHLY, FYNNEI.

The V and J genes are TRBV27 and TRBJ2-4; D may be TRBD2 (7 bases). Germline CDR1 and CDR2: MNHEY and SMNVEV (reference sequence). The CDR3 contains 13 residues. V was cut by 8 bases and J by 2 bases, with 10 bases left in between. In DNA, the CDR3 is TGTGCCAGCGGCGGGGGCCCCAAAAACATTCAGTACTTC. Its translation is CASGGGPKNIQYF.

The chain is built from TRBV14 and TRBJ1-2; 8 bases match TRBD1. Trimming took 4 bases from V and 5 from J; bases not matched to a gene: 3. CDR3 length equals 13 residues. Germline V lookup: CDR1 SGHDN, CDR2 FVKESK. The CDR3 DNA follows: TGTGCCAGCAGCCCTAGACAGGGGTATGGCTACACCTTC. Translating it yields CASSPRQGYGYTF.

The rearrangement uses TRBV21-1 and TRBJ2-4; the D call TRBD2 from the table was never checked on the DNA. TRBV21-1 is a pseudogene locus. This CDR3 is built from 17 residues. The CDR3 coding sequence is TGTGCCAGCAGCACCTGCGGGAAAGGGAGGGAAGGTGACATTCAGTACTTC. Encoded protein: CASSTCGKGREGDIQYF.

The chain uses TRBV19 and TRBJ2-7, with 7 bases matching TRBD1. Unmatched junction bases numbered 8, after V lost 2 bases and J lost 7 bases. The CDR3 sequence is 14 residues long. Germline CDR1 and CDR2: LNHDA and SQIVND (reference sequence). The CDR3 nucleotides are TGTGCCAGTAGTATAACACAGGGGACAAATGAGCAGTACTTC. Encoded protein: CASSITQGTNEQYF.

The chain links TRBV4-1 to TRBJ1-2; D might be TRBD1 (5 bases). The germline V gene has CDR1 MGHRA and CDR2 YSYEKL. The CDR3 covers 15 residues. With 0 bases removed from V and 6 bases from J, the gap between germline ends came to 14 bases. The CDR3 is CASSQDPTVGHGYTF. In nucleotides, the CDR3 is TGCGCCAGCAGCCAAGATCCGACAGTCGGCCATGGCTACACCTTC.

The chain carries TRBV19 and TRBJ1-5, with 9 positions matching TRBD1. Trimming cost V 5 bases and J 6 bases; bases outside gene matches: 11. Germline V gene lookup returns CDR1 LNHDA and CDR2 SQIVND (reference sequence). The CDR3 consists of 16 residues. CDR3 in DNA: TGTGCCAGTAGTGCCGCCGGGACAGGGTTTGTTCAGCCCCAGCATTTT. Its translation: CASSAAGTGFVQPQHF.

The rearrangement links TRBV7-3 to TRBJ1-1; D is ambiguous. Trimming took off 5 bases at V and 2 bases at J, with 12 bases between the two ends. CDR1 is SGHTA, CDR2 FQGTGA, per germline. The CDR3 runs to 14 residues. In DNA, the CDR3 is TGTGCCAGCAGCCCCGGAGGGCAAAACACTGAAGCTTTCTTT. Its translation is CASSPGGQNTEAFF.

The chain uses TRBV5-1 and TRBJ1-4; D call uncertain. CDR1 is SGHRS, CDR2 YFSETQ, per germline. The CDR3 consists of 15 residues. V lost 5 bases and J lost 6, with 17 bases in between. CDR3 in amino acids: CASSIRGGWDEKLFF. The DNA of the CDR3 is TGCGCCAGCAGTATCCGAGGAGGGTGGGATGAAAAACTGTTTTTT.